The T cell receptor beta chain described here comes from a study of CD4 T cells in relation to SARS-CoV-2 and coronaviruses (dated by TCRdb to the early 2020s). Study-level background: The ViraFEST assay cultured PBMCs with antigen for about eleven days, then sequenced TCR beta CDR3s to find antigen-specific clonal expansions. Expansion assays from other donors in the study were sequenced with a different, Illumina-based TCR-beta assay. The Adaptive Biotechnologies TCR-sequencing kit was used to sequence samples from three pre-COVID donors and the naive versus memory experiments, while other data came from Illumina-based sequencing. Patient-derived lymphoblastoid cell lines were used to map the HLA restriction of shared crossreactive spike epitopes. Of the roughly 12 convalescent patients, 8 were male and 4 were female, and two of the subjects were Hispanic. The full convalescent cohort of around eleven patients had a median age of around 36 years, ranging from about 20 to 75 years. At the level of individual TCR clonotypes, the study measured memory CD4+ T cell crossreactivity between SARS-CoV-2 spike protein and common cold coronavirus spike proteins. On the study overall, not on this receptor specifically: Because no donor provided both pre-pandemic and post-infection samples, tracing the source of pre-existing responses was limited. Memory CD4+ clonotypes crossrecognizing SARS-CoV-2 and at least one common cold coronavirus spike were found in around 65% of donors. Significantly weaker SARS-CoV-2-driven expansion was shown by crossreactive clones than by monoreactive clones, consistent with antigenic imprinting. Because the crossreactivity analysis focused on spike protein, crossreactivity against other viral proteins was not assessed. The study was limited by small numbers of patients and tested TCRs. Sequencing of naive versus memory cells indicated that the assay detects memory recall responses, not primary responses primed during culture.

Points on this clone: Which antigen it targets is not known. Base-call qualities are not available, and no considerably larger clone is one nucleotide away.

CEF-cultured naive and memory CD4+ T cell DNA received survey-level immunoSEQ TCR-beta sequencing. From the authors' description of their analysis: Preprocessing removed nonproductive sequences and CDR3s not starting with C, not ending with F or W, or shorter than 7 amino acids. The MANAFEST web app identified antigen-specific clonotypes based on expansion compared with the reference and other culture wells. A clone was considered positive if significant expansion relative to the reference culture was observed in 2 of 3 replicate wells at an FDR below 0.05. A further requirement for positive clones was significant expansion compared with all other tandem wells, along with an odds ratio above 5. Cultured and uncultured naive and memory CD4+ repertoires were searched for CDR3s previously identified as spike- and CEF-reactive. After three terminal residues were trimmed from each end, CDR3 homology was quantified as pairwise Levenshtein distance using the stringdist R package. TCRdb carries this immuneACCESS record with in-frame sequences only. Its versions omit some clonotypes, under half of them owing to an unresolved V gene in the studies checked, with the rest unexplained. V and J calls and clone size are copied from that table; D and trimming were computed from the DNA. The sample records some 30,000 clones, under 80% of which are singletons. The ten largest clones capture around 3.7% of the sample.

Naive and memory CD4+ T cells were separated from cryopreserved PBMCs by CD4 enrichment followed by EasySep naive CD4+ T cell enrichment. Sorted naive or memory CD4+ T cells (around 10^5) were grown at a 1:1 ratio with T cell-depleted PBMCs and CEF peptides for about nine days. In general, triplicate replicate wells were used for every peptide culture condition. Ficoll-Paque PLUS gradient centrifugation was used to isolate PBMCs from leukapheresis product or whole blood. PBMCs were either cryopreserved at -140 degrees C or used fresh in the expansion assay. The QIAamp Micro DNA Kit was used to extract genomic DNA from the CD4+ T cells. The material sequenced was memory CD4+ T cells from PBMCs, cultured in vitro. Reading the label with the study, this specimen's cell subset or site is: memory (non-naive) CD4+ T cells. The sequence was obtained from an adult with COVID-19.

The sequence in DNA is TGTGCCAGCAGTGAATCGGGGCTGAGCTCCTATAATTCACCCCTCCACTTT. Translation gives CASSESGLSSYNSPLHF. The sequence joins TRBV25-1 to TRBJ1-6; TRBD1 might be the D gene, on 5 matching bases. At the junction V is shortened by 1 base and J by 0 bases, with 10 bases in between. The germline V gene sets CDR1 to MGHDK and CDR2 to SYGVNS. The CDR3 runs 17 residues from the cysteine to the phenylalanine. The retained sequence is limited to the CDR3, 51 bases, with the frame set at the first base.